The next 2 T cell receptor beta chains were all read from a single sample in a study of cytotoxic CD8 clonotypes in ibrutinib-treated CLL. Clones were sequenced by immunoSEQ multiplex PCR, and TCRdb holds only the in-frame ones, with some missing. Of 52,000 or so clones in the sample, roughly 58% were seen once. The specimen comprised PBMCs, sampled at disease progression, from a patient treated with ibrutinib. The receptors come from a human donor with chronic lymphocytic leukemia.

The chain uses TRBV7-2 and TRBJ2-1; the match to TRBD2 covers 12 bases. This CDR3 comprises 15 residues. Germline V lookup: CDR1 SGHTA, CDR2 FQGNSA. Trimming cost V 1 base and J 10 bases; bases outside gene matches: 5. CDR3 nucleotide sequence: TGTGCCAGCAGCTTAGAACCGGGACTAGCGGGCGAGCAGTTCTTC. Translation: CASSLEPGLAGEQFF.

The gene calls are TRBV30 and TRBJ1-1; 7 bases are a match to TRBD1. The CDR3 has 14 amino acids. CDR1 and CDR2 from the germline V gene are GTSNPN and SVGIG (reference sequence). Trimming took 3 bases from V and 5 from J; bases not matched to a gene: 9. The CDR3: CAWSEGAEGTEAFF. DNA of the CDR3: TGTGCCTGGAGCGAGGGGGCGGAAGGGACTGAAGCTTTCTTT. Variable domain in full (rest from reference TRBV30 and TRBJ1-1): SQTIHQWPATLVQPVGSPLSLECTVEGTSNPNLYWYRQAAGRGLQLLFYSVGIGQISSEVPQNLSASRPQDRQFILSSKKLLLSDSGFYLCAWSEGAEGTEAFFGQGTRLTVV.